This TCR beta chain comes out of a study of T cells in Graves' hyperthyroidism and ophthalmopathy. The sample holds a few counts of this clonotype. Its antigen is not identified. The TCR beta CDR3 regions underwent amplification using RNA transcripts as the source. Carried out on the TCR CDR3, a first-round RT-PCR used the HTBI primer set. A single record per CDR3 protein comes from TCRdb applying MiXCR to the multiplex PCR reads. The sample contains 450,000 to 600,000 distinct CDR3 sequences, about 20% of which appear only once. The CDR3 runs 13 residues. Germline assignment: CDR1 SGDLS and CDR2 YYNGEE. The V end lost 1 base, the J end lost 4 bases, and 7 bases lay between the germline ends. Study findings and constraints: Ophthalmopathy and stable hyperthyroidism were told apart by a 13 V-J model.

Among ophthalmopathy patients, the Clinical Activity Score reached at least 3, the NOSPECS grade reached at least 4, and duration remained under 3 months. The diagnostic basis comprised clinical symptoms, serum thyroxine and TRAb, thyroid ultrasound and orbital computed tomography. The TCR sequence derives from a man in his forties with Graves' ophthalmopathy. The chain couples TRBV9 to TRBJ2-3; a possible D gene is TRBD2 (5 bases). The source material was blood. CDR3 DNA sequence: TGTGCCAGCAGCGTACGGGGTGCAGATACGCAGTATTTT. This gives the protein CASSVRGADTQYF.